Shown below are 2 T cell receptor beta chains from a single sample sequenced in a study of blood T cell repertoires in COVID-19. Libraries were prepared by immunoSEQ multiplex PCR; TCRdb keeps only in-frame clonotypes and omits some of them. Of about 150,000 clones listed, less than 90% are singletons. The source material was PBMCs or T cells enriched from blood (not recorded which). The origin of the receptors is a woman between 45 and 60 years old who had recovered from COVID-19.

Comment on this clone: The same CDR3 also results from other DNA sequences found in this sample. The rearrangement links TRBV18 to TRBJ2-7; perhaps TRBD1 as D (6 bases). This CDR3 has 13 amino acids. Trimming took off 3 bases at V and 4 bases at J, with 10 bases between the two ends. CDR1 is KGHSH and CDR2 is LQKENI in the germline V gene. The CDR3 DNA is TGTGCCAGCTCACCGGGGGCCGGGTACGAGCAGTACTTC. Its protein is CASSPGAGYEQYF.

The chain combines TRBV7-8 with TRBJ2-1, with 7 positions matching TRBD2. The germline gives CDR1 SGHVS, CDR2 FQNEAQ. V lost 6 bases, J lost 2 bases, and 10 bases stayed unmatched. This CDR3 region has 16 residues. The CDR3: CASRILASSPYNEQFF. The CDR3 bases are TGTGCCAGCAGGATACTAGCGAGTAGCCCCTACAATGAGCAGTTCTTC.